The T cell receptor beta chain described here comes from a study of cytomegalovirus exposure and HLA in healthy donors. Background on the study: Most genotyped donors, 65% to 90% of 398, had Caucasian-associated genetic ancestry.

General observations from the study: High specificity and sensitivity for cytomegalovirus status were reported for the classifier. Among TCR sequences, most were rare, though some public TCRs appeared in many donors.

The PCR had 60 Vbeta and 13 Jbeta primers. Repertoires were generated with immunoSEQ multiplex PCR, while TCRdb's copy carries only in-frame clones and drops some. The repertoire holds about 200,000 clones, over 80% seen once, with around 6% in the top ten. As regards this clone: The antigen is not known.

There are 14 residues in the CDR3. Germline-derived CDR1 and CDR2 are SNHLY and FYNNEI. Trimming left V 6 bases short and J 4 bases short, with 15 bases between. This clonotype was obtained from a man between 35 and 55 years old in good health and CMV-seropositive. The sample was PBMCs. The chain couples TRBV2 to TRBJ1-1; the D gene is possibly TRBD1 (5 bases). The CDR3: CASSPQALSTEAFF. CDR3 in DNA: TGTGCCAGCAGCCCACAGGCCCTGAGCACTGAAGCTTTCTTT.